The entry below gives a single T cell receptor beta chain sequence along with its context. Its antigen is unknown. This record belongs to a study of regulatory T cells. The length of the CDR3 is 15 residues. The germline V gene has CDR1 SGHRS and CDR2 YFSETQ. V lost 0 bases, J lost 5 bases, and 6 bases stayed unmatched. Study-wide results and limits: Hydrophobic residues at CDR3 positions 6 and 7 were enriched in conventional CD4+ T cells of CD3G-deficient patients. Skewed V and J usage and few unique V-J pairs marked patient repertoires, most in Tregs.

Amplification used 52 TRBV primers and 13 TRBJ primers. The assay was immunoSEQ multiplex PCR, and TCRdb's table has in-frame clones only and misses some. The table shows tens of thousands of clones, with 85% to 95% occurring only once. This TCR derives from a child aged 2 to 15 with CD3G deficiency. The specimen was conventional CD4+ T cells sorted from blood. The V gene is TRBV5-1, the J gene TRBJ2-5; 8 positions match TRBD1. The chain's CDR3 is CASSLDAGGWETQYF. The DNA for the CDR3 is TGCGCCAGCAGCTTGGACGCAGGGGGCTGGGAGACCCAGTACTTC.